This T cell receptor (beta chain) was observed in a study of chemoradiotherapy in HPV16-positive cancers. Study observations and caveats: Better recurrence-free survival went with HPV-responsive T-cell expansion in HPV16-positive patients. Candidate HPV-specific clones and E7-related TCR motifs grew in tumor during treatment.

Remarks on this clone: Its target is unknown.

Produced via immunoSEQ multiplex PCR; TCRdb's table is partial and in-frame only. The sample shows thousands of clones, 88% of them seen only once. The CDR3 extends over 15 amino acids. CDR1 and CDR2 from the germline V gene are LGHNA and YSLEER. V gave up 2 bases and J gave up 7 bases, with 15 bases separating them. The sample here was blood, taken from a patient who underwent chemoradiotherapy. The V gene is TRBV4-3, the J gene TRBJ1-3; D remains unclear. The receptor was isolated from a human donor with HPV-associated anogenital cancer. CDR3 nucleotides: TGCGCCAGCAGCCAATGGTCGAGTAGGAAGAACACCATATATTTT. Its protein is CASSQWSSRKNTIYF.